One sample yielded the 20 T cell receptor beta chains listed below, sequenced in a study of blood T cell repertoires in COVID-19. TCRdb's copy holds only in-frame clones and misses some; the assay was immunoSEQ multiplex PCR. The data hold over 40,000 clones, with roughly 80% observed a single time. Sequenced: peripheral blood. The origin of the receptors is a woman aged 55-69 years with acute or convalescent COVID-19.

This sequence joins TRBV2 and TRBJ2-7; 8 nucleotides line up with TRBD1. Unmatched junction bases numbered 11, after V lost 11 bases and J lost 2 bases. Germline loops: CDR1 SNHLY, CDR2 FYNNEI. The CDR3 consists of 14 residues. This CDR3 reads CAGWTGIGTYEQYF. Here the CDR3 DNA reads TGTGCCGGGTGGACAGGGATCGGAACCTACGAGCAGTACTTC.

V and J are TRBV4-1 and TRBJ1-6, with D perhaps TRBD1 (6 bases). V was pared by 1 base and J by 0 bases, with 10 bases between. Germline V gene lookup returns CDR1 MGHRA and CDR2 YSYEKL. CDR3 length: 17 amino acids. The CDR3 DNA sequence: TGCGCCAGCAGCCAAGGACAGGCGAGCTCCTATAATTCACCCCTCCACTTT. It translates to CASSQGQASSYNSPLHF.

The rearrangement joins TRBV5-5 to TRBJ1-1; TRBD1 matches 10 bases. Germline assignment: CDR1 SGHKS and CDR2 YYEKEE (reference sequence). The V gene end was trimmed by 0 bases and the J gene end by 10 bases; junction bases not matched to a gene: 15. The CDR3 is made up of 17 amino acids. CDR3 protein: CASSLALLNTGTGAAFF. The CDR3 nucleotides read TGTGCCAGCAGCTTGGCGCTGCTCAATACCGGGACAGGGGCAGCTTTCTTT.

This clone was seen just once. This chain connects TRBV18 to TRBJ2-7; the match to TRBD1 covers 7 bases. This CDR3 has 16 residues. The ends lost 3 bases at V and 0 bases at J; junction bases unmatched: 8. The germline gives CDR1 KGHSH, CDR2 LQKENI. CDR3 DNA: TGTGCCAGCTCACCTGGAGTCGGGACAGCCTCCTACGAGCAGTACTTC. This translates into CASSPGVGTASYEQYF.

This sequence joins TRBV7-3 and TRBJ2-7; the match to TRBD2 covers 7 bases. Germline values: CDR1 SGHTA, CDR2 FQGTGA. The V segment lost 3 bases and the J segment 0 bases; nucleotides outside the gene matches: 5. The CDR3 extends over 15 amino acids. The CDR3 is CASSLSGESSYEQYF. CDR3 coding DNA: TGTGCCAGCAGCTTGAGCGGGGAAAGCTCCTACGAGCAGTACTTC. Drawing the rest from reference TRBV7-3 and TRBJ2-7, the complete variable domain is GAGVSQTPSNKVTEKGKYVELRCDPISGHTALYWYRQSLGQGPEFLIYFQGTGAADDSGLPNDRFFAVRPEGSVSTLKIQRTERGDSAVYLCASSLSGESSYEQYFGPGTRLTVT.

The count of this clone is one. J is TRBJ1-5 and V is TRBV29-1, with D perhaps matching TRBD1 (5 bases). V was cut by 7 bases and J by 4 bases, with 14 bases left in between. Germline loops: CDR1 SQVTM, CDR2 ANQGSEA. The CDR3 is 13 residues long. CDR3 sequence reads: CSATGGGNQPQHF. The DNA for the CDR3 is TGCAGCGCTACGGGGGGGGGTAATCAGCCCCAGCATTTT.

V gene TRBV19 combines with J gene TRBJ2-5; 7 positions match TRBD1. The CDR3 contains 16 residues. CDR1 is LNHDA, CDR2 SQIVND, per germline (reference sequence). J was trimmed by 1 base and V by 6 bases; bases with no gene match: 11. DNA of the CDR3: TGTGCCAGTAGCGGTCGACAGGGAGTGGGCCAAGAGACCCAGTACTTC. Amino acids: CASSGRQGVGQETQYF.

V gene TRBV18 combines with J gene TRBJ2-7; maybe TRBD2 (6 bases). This CDR3 is built from 16 residues. V lost 6 bases, J lost 2 bases, and 20 bases lay in between. Germline V gene lookup returns CDR1 KGHSH and CDR2 LQKENI. Here the CDR3 reads CASSPNPLGGAYEQYF. In DNA, the CDR3 is TGTGCCAGCTCCCCAAACCCCTTAGGAGGGGCCTACGAGCAGTACTTC.

This clone has just a few counts. This chain links TRBV28 with TRBJ2-7; tentatively, D is TRBD1 (7 bases). V was clipped by 7 bases and J by 7 bases, with 23 bases between them. CDR3 length equals 15 residues. Looked up from germline, CDR1 is MDHEN and CDR2 is SYDVKM. CDR3 residues: CASTVTGAGTWEQYF. DNA for the CDR3: TGTGCCAGCACCGTAACAGGGGCGGGGACATGGGAGCAGTACTTC.

The chain employs TRBV9 and TRBJ1-3; 7 bases align to TRBD1. This CDR3 has 15 amino acids. Per the germline V gene, CDR1 is SGDLS and CDR2 is YYNGEE. V gave up 4 bases and J gave up 0 bases; unmatched junction bases: 4. The CDR3 region has the DNA TGTGCCAGCAGCCCGACAGGGCTCTCTGGAAACACCATATATTTT. It is translated as CASSPTGLSGNTIYF.

The chain uses TRBV29-1 and TRBJ1-2; the D gene is possibly TRBD1 (5 bases). Germline assignment: CDR1 SQVTM and CDR2 ANQGSEA. There are 15 residues in the CDR3. V was pared by 5 bases and J by 1 base, with 17 bases between. CDR3 nucleotides: TGCAGCGTTCGAGATGCCAGGGACTATAACTATGGCTACACCTTC. Amino acids: CSVRDARDYNYGYTF.

The CDR3 spells CASSLGQGSPYNSPLHF. CDR3 sequence (DNA): TGCGCCAGCAGCTTGGGACAGGGGTCCCCCTATAATTCACCCCTCCACTTT. The chain recombines TRBV5-1 with TRBJ1-6, with 8 bases identical to TRBD1. The J segment lost 2 bases and the V segment lost 0 bases, leaving 4 bases of the junction unmatched. Looked up from germline, CDR1 is SGHRS and CDR2 is YFSETQ. The CDR3 covers 17 residues.

The V call is TRBV10-2, the J call TRBJ2-2, with 8 bases matching TRBD2. This CDR3 is 16 amino acids long. Germline V lookup: CDR1 WSHSY, CDR2 SAAADI. V was pared by 5 bases and J by 1 base, with 6 bases of the junction left unmatched. The DNA for the CDR3 is TGCGCCAGCAGTCAATTCAGCGGGAGGAACACCGGGGAGCTGTTTTTT. Encoded protein: CASSQFSGRNTGELFF.

The chain uses TRBV7-3 and TRBJ2-5; TRBD1 is a possible D gene (7 bases). The CDR3 totals 13 residues. The germline V and J ends were trimmed by 4 bases and 5 bases, with 11 bases remaining between them. Per germline, CDR1 SGHTA and CDR2 FQGTGA. This CDR3 is CASSSPGGETQYF. The CDR3 DNA follows: TGTGCCAGCAGCTCCCCAGGGGGGGAGACCCAGTACTTC.

J is TRBJ2-1 and V is TRBV5-1; possibly TRBD1 for D (6 bases). The CDR3 spans 15 residues. Trimming stripped 2 bases from V and 0 bases from J, with 9 bases between. Germline V gene sequence: CDR1 SGHRS, CDR2 YFSETQ. The CDR3 DNA reads TGCGCCAGCAGCTTCCGACAGGTCTCCTACAATGAGCAGTTCTTC. Translation: CASSFRQVSYNEQFF.

The V gene is TRBV3-1 (or the pseudogene TRBV3-2), the J gene TRBJ1-2; tentative D call: TRBD1 (6 bases). Germline V gene data show CDR1 as LGHDT and CDR2 as YNNKEL (reference sequence). V lost 4 bases to trimming and J lost 4 bases, with 13 bases between them. There are 14 residues in the CDR3. The CDR3, as DNA: TGTGCCAGCAGCCCCGCGGGGGCTGGCTATGGCTACACCTTC. Encoded protein: CASSPAGAGYGYTF.

The chain joins TRBV5-6 to TRBJ1-2; 7 bases fit TRBD1. In germline, CDR1 is SGHDT, CDR2 YYEEEE. Trimming took 0 bases from V and 3 from J; bases not matched to a gene: 5. The CDR3 totals 15 residues. The chain's CDR3 is CASSLDVTGDYGYTF. DNA of the CDR3: TGTGCCAGCAGCTTGGACGTTACAGGGGACTATGGCTACACCTTC.

The chain joins TRBV6-6 to TRBJ2-4; D perhaps matches TRBD1 (5 bases). Per germline, CDR1 MNHNY and CDR2 SVGAGI (reference sequence). V dropped 4 bases and J dropped 1 base, with 11 bases sitting between them. This CDR3 comprises 15 residues. In DNA form, the CDR3 reads TGTGCCAGCAGTTCGAACAAGGGGGCCAAAAACATTCAGTACTTC. This translates into CASSSNKGAKNIQYF.

The rearrangement joins TRBV29-1 to TRBJ2-5, with D tentatively TRBD2 (5 bases). CDR3 length: 13 amino acids. Germline CDR1 is SQVTM and CDR2 is ANQGSEA. Trimming cost V 6 bases and J 5 bases, with 16 bases left between them. The CDR3 region is CSVRDPWRETQYF. CDR3 nucleotides: TGCAGCGTGCGAGACCCCTGGAGGGAGACCCAGTACTTC.

The rearrangement joins TRBV6-5 to TRBJ1-2, with 9 bases lining up with TRBD1. Per the germline V gene, CDR1 is MNHEY and CDR2 is SVGAGI. CDR3 size: 14 residues. V dropped 0 bases and J dropped 7; count of bases not matched to a gene: 3. The CDR3 region is CASSYSGQGAGYTF. In DNA, the CDR3 is TGTGCCAGCAGTTACTCGGGACAGGGAGCTGGCTACACCTTC.